The 3 T cell receptor beta chains given below trace back to one sample, sequenced in a study of cytomegalovirus exposure and HLA in healthy donors. In the PCR, 60 Vbeta and 13 Jbeta primers were used. Clones were read by immunoSEQ multiplex PCR, and TCRdb kept only the in-frame ones, dropping some. The sample shows more than 150,000 clones, 81% of them seen only once. Sequences were obtained from PBMCs. The source of these receptors is a woman aged 30 to 39 in good health and CMV-seronegative.

The chain uses TRBV27 and TRBJ1-4, with D possibly being TRBD1 (5 bases). V was pared by 3 bases and J by 7 bases, with 12 bases between. CDR3 size: 14 residues. In germline, CDR1 is MNHEY, CDR2 SMNVEV (reference sequence). CDR3 DNA: TGTGCCAGCAGTTTGGCGGTGGGGGGTGAAAAACTGTTTTTT. Protein: CASSLAVGGEKLFF.

Here the CDR3 DNA reads TGTGCCAGCAGGGGACAGGGAATTAACTATGGCTACACCTTC. This translates into CASRGQGINYGYTF. This chain connects TRBV28 to TRBJ1-2; 9 nucleotides agree with TRBD1. The CDR3 sequence is 14 residues long. From germline, CDR1 is MDHEN and CDR2 SYDVKM. V trimming: 6 bases; J trimming: 1 base; junction bases outside the gene matches: 3.

The table lists this clone with a few counts. This sequence joins TRBV28 and TRBJ1-1; no definite D call. Germline CDR1 MDHEN, CDR2 SYDVKM. This CDR3 has 13 amino acids. Trimming shortened V by 3 bases and J by 2 bases, and 7 bases separated the two germline ends. The chain's CDR3 is CASSLVYNTEAFF. In DNA form, the CDR3 reads TGTGCCAGCAGTTTGGTCTATAACACTGAAGCTTTCTTT.